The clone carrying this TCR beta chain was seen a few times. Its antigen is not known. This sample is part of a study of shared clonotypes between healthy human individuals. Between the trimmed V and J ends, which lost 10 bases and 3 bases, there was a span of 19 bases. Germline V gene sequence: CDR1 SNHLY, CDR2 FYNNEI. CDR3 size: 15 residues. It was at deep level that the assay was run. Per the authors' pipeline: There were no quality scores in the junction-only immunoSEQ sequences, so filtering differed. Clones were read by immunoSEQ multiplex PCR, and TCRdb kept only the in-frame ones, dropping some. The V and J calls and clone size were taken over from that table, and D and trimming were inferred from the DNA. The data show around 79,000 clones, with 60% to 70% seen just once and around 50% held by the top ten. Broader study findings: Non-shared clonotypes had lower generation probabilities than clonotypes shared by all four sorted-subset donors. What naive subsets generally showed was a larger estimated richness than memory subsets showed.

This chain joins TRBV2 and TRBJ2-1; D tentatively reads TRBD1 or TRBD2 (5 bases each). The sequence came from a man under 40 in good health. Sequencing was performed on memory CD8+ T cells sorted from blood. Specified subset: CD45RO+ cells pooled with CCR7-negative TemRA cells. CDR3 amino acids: CATYRRQGGYNEQFF. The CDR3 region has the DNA TGTGCCACCTATCGGAGGCAGGGTGGCTACAATGAGCAGTTCTTC.